A selection of T cell receptor beta chains follows, all from one sample in a study of T cells in Graves' hyperthyroidism and ophthalmopathy. Using its own MiXCR run on the multiplex PCR reads, TCRdb lists one record per CDR3 protein. The sample yields a few hundred thousand distinct CDR3 sequences, 15% to 20% seen once. Sequenced input: blood. The receptors come from a woman under 30 with Graves' hyperthyroidism. Each CDR3 is given with its conserved first and last residue. D genes are given only for firm matches. Size is stated for part of the rows, as once, few or many counts, or as a class when the clone is expanded.

>-|TRBJ2-7|many|TRBV7-9
TGTGCCAGCAGCTTATGGTTCGGGGGCTACGAGCAGTACTTC
CASSLWFGGYEQYF
>-|TRBJ1-2|many|TRBV6-1
TGTGCCAGCAGTGAAGCCGGGACTACATGGTCCTATGGCTACACCTTC
CASSEAGTTWSYGYTF
>TRBD2|TRBJ2-5|-|TRBV6-1
TGTGCCAGCAGTGAAACCCCGCGGGGGGCGAACCAAGAGACCCAGTACTTC
CASSETPRGANQETQYF
>-|TRBJ2-7|many|TRBV13
TGTGCCAGCAGCTTAAGGGACCGACAGGCGGACCCCTACGAGCAGTACTTC
CASSLRDRQADPYEQYF
>-|TRBJ1-5|-|TRBV28
TGTGCCAGCGGCCCAGGAAGTAGCCAGCCCCAGCATTTT
CASGPGSSQPQHF
>-|TRBJ1-1|many|TRBV19
TGTGCCAGTAGATGGGGGACTGAAGCTTTCTTT
CASRWGTEAFF
>TRBD2|TRBJ2-2|many|TRBV20-1
TGCAGTGCTGTCTCTAGCGGGGGGTCCACCGGGGAGCTGTTTTTT
CSAVSSGGSTGELFF
>-|TRBJ2-5|many|TRBV2
TGTGCCAGCAGTGATTCACTCCAAGAGACCCAGTACTTC
CASSDSLQETQYF
>-|TRBJ1-3|-|TRBV7-2
TGTGCCAGCAGCGCCAACCCAGGAGATATGGCCATATATTTT
CASSANPGDMAIYF
>-|TRBJ1-5|many|TRBV6-1
TGTGCCAGCAGCCTAGATCTTCAGCCCCAGCATTTT
CASSLDLQPQHF
>TRBD1|TRBJ2-7|-|TRBV12-3/TRBV12-4
TGTGCCAGCAGTTCGGGACAGATATTCGAGCAGTACTTC
CASSSGQIFEQYF
>-|TRBJ1-3|many|TRBV6-5
TGTGCCAGCAGTTACCCCCCCCTGCAGGGGCGGAACACCATATATTTT
CASSYPPLQGRNTIYF
>-|TRBJ1-6|few|TRBV5-1
TGCGCCAGCAGCCCGTTATCCAATTCACCCCTCCACTTT
CASSPLSNSPLHF
>TRBD2|TRBJ2-5|many|TRBV20-1
TGCAGTGCTAGAGATCCCCAGCGGGGGGGCCAAGAGACCCAGTACTTC
CSARDPQRGGQETQYF
>TRBD1|TRBJ2-5|few|TRBV5-1
TGCGCCAGCTATGGGGGACAGGGGGAGACCCAGTACTTC
CASYGGQGETQYF
>TRBD1|TRBJ1-2|-|TRBV19
TGTGCCAGTAGTACAGTCCGAACGGGACAGGCCTTGAACTATGGCTACACCTTC
CASSTVRTGQALNYGYTF
>TRBD1|TRBJ2-7|-|TRBV6-1
TGTGCCAGCGGACCTTGGGGACAGGGGGCCGAGCAGTACTTC
CASGPWGQGAEQYF
>-|TRBJ1-1|many|TRBV11-2
TGTGCCAGCAGCAAACGACAGTTAGACGGCACTGAAGCTTTCTTT
CASSKRQLDGTEAFF
>-|TRBJ1-3|many|TRBV12-3/TRBV12-4
TGTGCCAGCAGTTTAAACACGATCTCTGGAAACACCATATATTTT
CASSLNTISGNTIYF
>-|TRBJ1-2|few|TRBV4-2
TGTGCCAGCAGCCCACTTCGGAACCCTATCGGGGAAGGGGAGAACTATGGCTACACCTTC
CASSPLRNPIGEGENYGYTF